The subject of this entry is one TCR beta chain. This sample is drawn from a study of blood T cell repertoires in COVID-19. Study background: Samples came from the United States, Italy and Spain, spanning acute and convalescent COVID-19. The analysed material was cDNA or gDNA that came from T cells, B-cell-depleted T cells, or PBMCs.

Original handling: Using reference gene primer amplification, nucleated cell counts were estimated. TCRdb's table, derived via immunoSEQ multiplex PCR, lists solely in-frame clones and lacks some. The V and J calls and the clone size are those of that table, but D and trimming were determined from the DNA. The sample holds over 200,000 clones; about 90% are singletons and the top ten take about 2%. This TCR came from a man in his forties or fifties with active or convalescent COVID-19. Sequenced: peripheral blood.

The CDR3 sequence: CASSIKTGVNYGYTF. The DNA of the CDR3 is TGTGCCAGTAGTATTAAGACAGGGGTTAACTATGGCTACACCTTC. The rearrangement uses TRBV19 and TRBJ1-2, with 8 nucleotides matching TRBD1. Germline V gives CDR1 LNHDA, CDR2 SQIVND (reference sequence). CDR3 length: 15 amino acids. With 3 bases clipped from V and 1 base from J, the junction kept 4 bases outside the gene matches.